This entry describes one TCR beta chain. Its antigen remains unknown. This record comes from a study of OX40 agonist ivuxolimab in advanced cancers. Whole-study context: The group had a mean age of approximately 60 years, ranged from about 20 to 85, and was roughly 80% male.

With 5 bases removed from V and 4 bases from J, the gap between germline ends came to 7 bases. Germline V CDR1 and CDR2: PRHDT, FYEKMQ (reference sequence). This CDR3 has 12 residues. Regarding the study as a whole: Expanded peripheral T cell antigen specificity was not determined.

Clones were sequenced by immunoSEQ multiplex PCR, and TCRdb holds only the in-frame ones, with some missing. The sample shows 90,000 to 100,000 clones, about 96% of them seen only once. The sequence was obtained from an adult with an advanced solid tumor such as melanoma, head and neck, liver or kidney cancer. V and J are TRBV13 and TRBJ2-3; D ambiguous. The specimen was CD4+ or CD8+ T cells sorted from blood, collected in a trial of the OX40 agonist ivuxolimab. The CDR3 coding sequence is TGTGCCAGCAGCGGAACCTCAGATACGCAGTATTTT. It encodes CASSGTSDTQYF.